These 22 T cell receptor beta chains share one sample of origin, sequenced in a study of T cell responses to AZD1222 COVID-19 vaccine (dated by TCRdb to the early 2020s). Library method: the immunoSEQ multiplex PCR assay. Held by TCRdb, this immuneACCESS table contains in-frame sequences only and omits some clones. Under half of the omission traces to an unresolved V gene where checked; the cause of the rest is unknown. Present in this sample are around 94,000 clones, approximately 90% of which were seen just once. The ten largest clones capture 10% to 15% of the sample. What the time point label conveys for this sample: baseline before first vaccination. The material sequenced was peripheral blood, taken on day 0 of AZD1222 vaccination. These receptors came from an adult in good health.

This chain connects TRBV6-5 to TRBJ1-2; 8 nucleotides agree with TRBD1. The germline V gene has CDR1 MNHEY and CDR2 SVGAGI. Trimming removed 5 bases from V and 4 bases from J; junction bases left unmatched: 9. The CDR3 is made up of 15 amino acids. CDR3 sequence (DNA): TGTGCCAGCAGTCCGGGACAGGCGACATTCTATGGCTACACCTTC. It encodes CASSPGQATFYGYTF.

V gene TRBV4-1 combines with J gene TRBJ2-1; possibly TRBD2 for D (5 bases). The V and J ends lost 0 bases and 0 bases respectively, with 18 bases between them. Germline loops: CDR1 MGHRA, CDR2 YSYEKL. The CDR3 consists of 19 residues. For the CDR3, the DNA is TGCGCCAGCAGCCAAGATCGGGCCCCCAGCGGACCCTCCTACAATGAGCAGTTCTTC. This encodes CASSQDRAPSGPSYNEQFF.

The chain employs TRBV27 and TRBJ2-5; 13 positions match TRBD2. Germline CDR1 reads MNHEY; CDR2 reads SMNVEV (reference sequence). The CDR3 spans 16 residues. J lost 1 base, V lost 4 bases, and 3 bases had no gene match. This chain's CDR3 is CASSSGLAGAQETQYF. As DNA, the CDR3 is TGTGCCAGCAGTTCCGGACTAGCGGGGGCCCAAGAGACCCAGTACTTC.

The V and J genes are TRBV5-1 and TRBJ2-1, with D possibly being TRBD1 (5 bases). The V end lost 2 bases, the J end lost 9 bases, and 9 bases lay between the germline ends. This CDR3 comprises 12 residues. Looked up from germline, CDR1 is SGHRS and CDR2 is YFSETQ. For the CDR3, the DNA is TGCGCCAGCAGCTTCCCGACAGTTGAGCAGTTCTTC. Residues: CASSFPTVEQFF.

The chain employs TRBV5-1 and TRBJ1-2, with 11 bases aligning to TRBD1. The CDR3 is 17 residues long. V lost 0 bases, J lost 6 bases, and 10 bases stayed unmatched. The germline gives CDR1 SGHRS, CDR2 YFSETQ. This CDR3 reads CASSLVPDRGRRDGYTF. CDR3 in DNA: TGCGCCAGCAGCTTGGTTCCGGACAGGGGGCGCCGTGATGGCTACACCTTC.

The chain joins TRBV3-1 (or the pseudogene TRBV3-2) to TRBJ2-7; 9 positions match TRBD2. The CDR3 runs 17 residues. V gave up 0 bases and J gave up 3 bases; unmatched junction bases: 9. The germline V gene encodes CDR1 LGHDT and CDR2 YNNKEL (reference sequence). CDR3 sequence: CASSQDLGWRGGYEQYF. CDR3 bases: TGTGCCAGCAGCCAAGATCTGGGATGGCGGGGGGGCTACGAGCAGTACTTC.

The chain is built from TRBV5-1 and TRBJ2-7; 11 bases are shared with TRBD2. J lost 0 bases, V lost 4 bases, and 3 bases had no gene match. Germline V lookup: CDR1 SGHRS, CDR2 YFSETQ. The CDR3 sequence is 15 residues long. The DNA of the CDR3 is TGCGCCAGCAGCCTGACTAGCGGGGTCTCCTACGAGCAGTACTTC. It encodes CASSLTSGVSYEQYF.

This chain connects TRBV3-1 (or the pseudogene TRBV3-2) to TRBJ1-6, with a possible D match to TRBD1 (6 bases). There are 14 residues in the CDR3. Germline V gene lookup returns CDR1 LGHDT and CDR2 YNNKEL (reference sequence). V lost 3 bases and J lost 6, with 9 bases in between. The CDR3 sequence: CASSQTGSNSPLHF. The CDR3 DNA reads TGTGCCAGCAGCCAGACAGGATCTAATTCACCCCTCCACTTT.

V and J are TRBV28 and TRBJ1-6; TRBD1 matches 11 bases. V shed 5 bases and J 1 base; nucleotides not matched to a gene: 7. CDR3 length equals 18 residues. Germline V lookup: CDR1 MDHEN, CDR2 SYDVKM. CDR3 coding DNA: TGTGCCAGCAGTACCGCCCGGGACAGGGGGTCCTATAATTCACCCCTCCACTTT. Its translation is CASSTARDRGSYNSPLHF.

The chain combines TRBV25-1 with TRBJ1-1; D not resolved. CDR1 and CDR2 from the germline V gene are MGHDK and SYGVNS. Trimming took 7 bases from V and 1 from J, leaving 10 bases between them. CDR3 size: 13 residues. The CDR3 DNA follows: TGTGCCAGCACTAGGGCCACGAACACTGAAGCTTTCTTT. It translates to CASTRATNTEAFF.

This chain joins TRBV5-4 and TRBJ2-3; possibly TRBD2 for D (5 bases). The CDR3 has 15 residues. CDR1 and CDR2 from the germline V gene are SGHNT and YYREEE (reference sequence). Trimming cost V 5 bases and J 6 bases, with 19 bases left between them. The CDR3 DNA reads TGTGCCAGCAGTCCTGGACTGCCATGGCGGGATACGCAGTATTTT. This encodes CASSPGLPWRDTQYF. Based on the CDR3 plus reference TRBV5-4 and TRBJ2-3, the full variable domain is ETGVTQSPTHLIKTRGQQVTLRCSSQSGHNTVSWYQQALGQGPQFIFQYYREEENGRGNFPPRFSGLQFPNYSSELNVNALELDDSALYLCASSPGLPWRDTQYFGPGTRLTVL.

This chain's CDR3 is CASSLQGTNYGYTF. In DNA form, the CDR3 reads TGTGCCAGCAGCTTGCAAGGAACTAACTATGGCTACACCTTC. The J gene is TRBJ1-2, the V gene TRBV5-4; D is unresolved. CDR1 is SGHNT and CDR2 is YYREEE in the germline V gene (reference sequence). Trimming took off 1 base at V and 0 bases at J, with 7 bases between the two ends. The CDR3 length is 14 residues.

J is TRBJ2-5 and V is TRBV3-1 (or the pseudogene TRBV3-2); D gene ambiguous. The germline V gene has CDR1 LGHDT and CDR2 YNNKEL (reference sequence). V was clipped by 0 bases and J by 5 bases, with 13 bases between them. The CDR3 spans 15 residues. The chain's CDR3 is CASSQDGIKSETQYF. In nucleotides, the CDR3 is TGTGCCAGCAGCCAAGATGGCATCAAGAGCGAGACCCAGTACTTC.

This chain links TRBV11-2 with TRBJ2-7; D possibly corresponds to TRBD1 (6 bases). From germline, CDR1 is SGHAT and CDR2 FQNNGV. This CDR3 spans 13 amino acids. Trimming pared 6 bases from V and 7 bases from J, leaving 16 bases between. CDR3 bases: TGTGCCAGCAGGACCACAGGGCTGGGGGAGCAGTACTTC. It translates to CASRTTGLGEQYF.

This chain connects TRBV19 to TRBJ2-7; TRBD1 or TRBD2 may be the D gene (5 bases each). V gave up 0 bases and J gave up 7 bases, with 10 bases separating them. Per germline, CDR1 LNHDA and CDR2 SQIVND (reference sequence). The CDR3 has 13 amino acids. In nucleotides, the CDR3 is TGTGCCAGTAGTATAGATCGCGAGGGGGAGCAGTACTTC. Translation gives CASSIDREGEQYF.

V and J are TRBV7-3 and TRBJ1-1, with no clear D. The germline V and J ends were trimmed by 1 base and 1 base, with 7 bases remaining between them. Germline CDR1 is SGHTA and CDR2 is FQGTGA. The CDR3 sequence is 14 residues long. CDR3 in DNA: TGTGCCAGCAGCTTAATGCCCAAGAACACTGAAGCTTTCTTT. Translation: CASSLMPKNTEAFF.

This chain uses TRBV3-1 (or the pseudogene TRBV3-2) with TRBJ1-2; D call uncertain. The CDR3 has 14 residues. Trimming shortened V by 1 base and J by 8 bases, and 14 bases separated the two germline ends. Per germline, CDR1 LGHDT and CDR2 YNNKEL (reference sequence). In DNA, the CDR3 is TGTGCCAGCAGCCAAGCCACAGCTACCGTCGGCTACACCTTC. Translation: CASSQATATVGYTF.

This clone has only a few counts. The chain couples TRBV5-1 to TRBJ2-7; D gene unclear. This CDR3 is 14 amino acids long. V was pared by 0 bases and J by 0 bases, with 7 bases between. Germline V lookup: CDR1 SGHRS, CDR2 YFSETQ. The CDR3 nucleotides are TGCGCCAGCAGCTTGGGGGATCCCTCCTACGAGCAGTACTTC. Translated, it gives CASSLGDPSYEQYF.

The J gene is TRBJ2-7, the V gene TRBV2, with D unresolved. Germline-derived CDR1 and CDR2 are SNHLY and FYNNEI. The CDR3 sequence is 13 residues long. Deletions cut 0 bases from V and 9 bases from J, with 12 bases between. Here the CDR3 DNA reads TGTGCCAGCAGTGAAGCCCTCACCTGGGGGCAGTACTTC. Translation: CASSEALTWGQYF. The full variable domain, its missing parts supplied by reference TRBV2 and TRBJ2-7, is EPEVTQTPSHQVTQMGQEVILRCVPISNHLYFYWYRQILGQKVEFLVSFYNNEISEKSEIFDDQFSVERPDGSNFTLKIRSTKLEDSAMYFCASSEALTWGQYFGPGTRLTVT.

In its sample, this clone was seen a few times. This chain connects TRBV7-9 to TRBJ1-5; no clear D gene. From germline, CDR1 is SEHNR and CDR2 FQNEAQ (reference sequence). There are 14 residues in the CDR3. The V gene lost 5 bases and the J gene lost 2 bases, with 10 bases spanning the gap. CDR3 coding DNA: TGTGCCAGCAGCCCAGCCGGGGGCAATCAGCCCCAGCATTTT. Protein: CASSPAGGNQPQHF.

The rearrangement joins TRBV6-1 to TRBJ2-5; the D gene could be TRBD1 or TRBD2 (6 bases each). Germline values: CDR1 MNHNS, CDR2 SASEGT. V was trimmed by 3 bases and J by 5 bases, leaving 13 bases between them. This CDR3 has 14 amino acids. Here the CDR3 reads CASSESRGGETQYF. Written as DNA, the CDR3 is TGTGCCAGCAGTGAGAGCAGGGGAGGTGAGACCCAGTACTTC.

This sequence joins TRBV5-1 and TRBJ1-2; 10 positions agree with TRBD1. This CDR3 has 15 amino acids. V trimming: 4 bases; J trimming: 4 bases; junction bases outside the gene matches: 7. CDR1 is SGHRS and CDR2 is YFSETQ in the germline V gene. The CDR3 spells CASSISGTGVYGYTF. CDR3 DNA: TGCGCCAGCAGCATTAGCGGGACAGGGGTCTATGGCTACACCTTC.